These T cell receptor beta chains were read from a single sample in a study of shared clonotypes between healthy human individuals. Clones were sequenced by immunoSEQ multiplex PCR, and TCRdb holds only the in-frame ones, with some missing. Among about 2.2 million clones listed, around 93% were seen once. The sequenced sample consisted of naive CD8+ T cells from PBMCs. The origin of the receptors is a man aged 18 to 29 in good health. Some clones in this sample may be carry-over from other donors' samples. CDR3s include the opening cysteine and the closing phenylalanine or tryptophan. The D gene is left open where the match is weak. Clone sizes are given selectively: once, few, many, or a class where the clone is expanded.

CDR3 length	V gene	J gene	D gene	clone size	CDR3 DNA	CDR3 protein
12	TRBV7-9	TRBJ2-7	-	-	TGTGCCAGCAGCTTAGAGTGGTCCCGGGAGTACTTC	CASSLEWSREYF
18	TRBV9	TRBJ1-1	TRBD1	once	TGTGCCAGCAGCGTCTCGTCGGGACAGGGGCCGCCGAACACTGAAGCTTTCTTT	CASSVSSGQGPPNTEAFF
14	TRBV11-1	TRBJ2-1	-	-	TGTGCCAGCAGCTTAGAGGTTAACCACAATGAGCAGTTCTTC	CASSLEVNHNEQFF
15	TRBV30	TRBJ1-6	-	once	TGTGCCTCAGCCGACCAGGGTTCCTATAATTCACCCCTCCACTTT	CASADQGSYNSPLHF
12	TRBV4-1	TRBJ1-1	-	-	TGCGCCACTAGGGGCTCGAACACTGAAGCTTTCTTT	CATRGSNTEAFF
15	TRBV7-7	TRBJ2-7	TRBD1	-	TGTGCCAGCAGCTCCGGGACAGGGCCGTCCTACGAGCAGTACTTC	CASSSGTGPSYEQYF
14	TRBV10-1	TRBJ2-7	-	-	TGCGCCAGCAGTGAGAGTTTCAGAAGGGGAGAGCAGTACTTC	CASSESFRRGEQYF
17	TRBV27	TRBJ2-1	TRBD2	-	TGTGCCAGCAGTTTATTCCCCCGCGGGAGGGCCGGAAATGAGCAGTTCTTC	CASSLFPRGRAGNEQFF
12	TRBV29-1	TRBJ2-1	-	-	TGCAGCGTTGAAGATCTAGGGGCCGAGCAGTTCTTC	CSVEDLGAEQFF
15	TRBV5-5	TRBJ1-4	TRBD1	once	TGTGCCAGCACCGTGGGAGGCAGGGGGCACGAAAAACTGTTTTTT	CASTVGGRGHEKLFF
12	TRBV28	TRBJ1-2	-	-	TGTGCCAGCGTTGGGGAGGAGGCTGGCTACACCTTC	CASVGEEAGYTF
14	TRBV7-9	TRBJ1-4	-	-	TGTGCCAGCAGCTTAGGGGTGTCTAATGAAAAACTGTTTTTT	CASSLGVSNEKLFF
12	TRBV28	TRBJ2-7	-	-	TGTGCCAGCAGTTCTGTGGGGTACGAGCAGTACTTC	CASSSVGYEQYF
16	TRBV7-8	TRBJ1-2	-	-	TGTGCCAGCAGCTTTCCTGGCCGGGAACCTACCAAAGGCTACACCTTC	CASSFPGREPTKGYTF
14	TRBV5-1	TRBJ1-1	TRBD1	once	TGCGCCAGCAGGGGCGGGACAGTGAACACTGAAGCTTTCTTT	CASRGGTVNTEAFF
14	TRBV30	TRBJ2-3	-	-	TGTGCCTGGAGTCTAGTGGGACTCACAGATACGCAGTATTTT	CAWSLVGLTDTQYF
10	TRBV29-1	TRBJ1-1	-	-	TGCAGCGTTCGGGTCACTGAAGCTTTCTTT	CSVRVTEAFF
19	TRBV7-8	TRBJ1-5	-	-	TGTGCCAGCAGCTTAGCGGCGCTCGGGACTGTGGGGAGCAATCAGCCCCAGCATTTT	CASSLAALGTVGSNQPQHF
14	TRBV4-1	TRBJ2-7	-	once	TGCGCCAGCAGCCAAGATGCCAGGGCTGGCGAGCAGTACTTC	CASSQDARAGEQYF
14	TRBV9	TRBJ2-7	-	-	TGTGCCAGCAGCGTAGGAGGGGGGCCCTACGAGCAGTACTTC	CASSVGGGPYEQYF
13	TRBV27	TRBJ2-7	-	-	TGTGCCAGCAGTTTTGGACAGAGTTACGAGCAGTACTTC	CASSFGQSYEQYF
21	TRBV9	TRBJ2-3	TRBD2	-	TGTGCCAGCAGCGTAGCTACGGACTACGACCTAGCGGGAGAGGGCACAGATACGCAGTATTTT	CASSVATDYDLAGEGTDTQYF
13	TRBV7-9	TRBJ1-3	-	-	TGTGCCAGCAGCTTAGGGTCCGGAAACACCATATATTTT	CASSLGSGNTIYF
19	TRBV9	TRBJ2-3	-	-	TGTGCCAGCAGCGTCCCGGACAGTCCGGAAAGCTGGGACACAGATACGCAGTATTTT	CASSVPDSPESWDTDTQYF
12	TRBV13	TRBJ1-1	-	once	TGTGCCAGCAGCTTAAGCTCGACTGAAGCTTTCTTT	CASSLSSTEAFF
16	TRBV2	TRBJ2-1	TRBD1	-	TGTGCCAACTCAGGGACAGGCCGATTCGGGTCCAATGAGCAGTTCTTC	CANSGTGRFGSNEQFF
13	TRBV19	TRBJ1-2	-	-	TGTGCCAGTAGATTAGCGGGCGGCTATGGCTACACCTTC	CASRLAGGYGYTF
16	TRBV28	TRBJ2-7	TRBD1	-	TGTGCCAGCGGACCGCTTGGGACAGGAGAATACTACGAGCAGTACTTC	CASGPLGTGEYYEQYF
14	TRBV10-2	TRBJ1-5	-	few	TGCGCCAGCAGTGGGGGGGATAGCAATCAGCCCCAGCATTTT	CASSGGDSNQPQHF
11	TRBV27	TRBJ1-1	-	once	TGCCTGACCGAGCCCTACACTGAAGCTTTCTTT	CLTEPYTEAFF
16	TRBV27	TRBJ2-7	-	-	TGTGCCAGGTTAGAAGACTGGACCAAGAGCTCCTACGAGCAGTACTTC	CARLEDWTKSSYEQYF
14	TRBV9	TRBJ2-1	TRBD1	-	TGTGCCAGCAGCGCCTGGGACAGCAACAATGAGCAGTTCTTC	CASSAWDSNNEQFF
15	TRBV7-8	TRBJ2-7	-	-	TGTGCCAGCAGCTTAGAAGTGGGGACCTCCTACGAGCAGTACTTC	CASSLEVGTSYEQYF
15	TRBV19	TRBJ1-4	TRBD1	-	TGTGCCAGTAGTCCTTCCGACAGGGTTTGGGAAAAACTGTTTTTT	CASSPSDRVWEKLFF
14	TRBV7-2	TRBJ1-2	-	-	TGTGCCAGCAGCCCAATAGGACTTAGCTATGGCTACACCTTC	CASSPIGLSYGYTF
15	TRBV7-9	TRBJ1-1	-	-	TGTGCCAGCAGCCTATACAGCCTGATGAACACTGAAGCTTTCTTT	CASSLYSLMNTEAFF
18	TRBV11-2	TRBJ1-4	TRBD1	-	TGTGCCAGCAGCGGACAACCGGGACAGCTCCTCTTTAATGAAAAACTGTTTTTT	CASSGQPGQLLFNEKLFF
15	TRBV7-9	TRBJ2-5	-	-	TGTGCCAGCAGCCCCCAGCCCCCCGAGCAAGAGACCCAGTACTTC	CASSPQPPEQETQYF
14	TRBV5-5	TRBJ2-7	-	-	TGTGCCAGCAGCTGGGCTCAACTTCCCTACGAGCAGTACTTC	CASSWAQLPYEQYF
14	TRBV27	TRBJ2-2	-	-	TGTGCCAGCAGTTTCGGGAGCAACACCGGGGAGCTGTTTTTT	CASSFGSNTGELFF
13	TRBV7-9	TRBJ2-1	-	-	TGTGCCAGCAGCTCGGCAGGTGTCAATGAGCAGTTCTTC	CASSSAGVNEQFF